This TCR beta chain was sequenced in a study of T cells after yellow fever vaccination (dated by TCRdb to about 2019). As for the study more broadly: The SMART-Seq v4 Ultra Low Input RNA kit was used to prepare libraries from fractions with low cell numbers. Bulk TCR alpha and beta repertoires were sequenced longitudinally to track T-cell clones before and after primary and booster YFV17D yellow fever vaccination. Two healthy male donors, one aged 18 to 30 and one aged 30 to 40 years, were included in the cohort. Blood was collected at multiple timepoints before and after primary and secondary immunization, and bulk PBMC replicates and cell subsets were isolated.

Details on this clonotype: Its binding antigen is unknown. Base qualities were left out, and no much larger clone turns up one base away.

TCR cDNA was synthesized by 5'RACE template switching, through which a universal primer site and unique molecular identifiers were introduced. cDNA synthesis was primed from both the TCR alpha and TCR beta constant segments. Libraries were amplified in two PCR steps, with sample barcodes and sequencing adapters added in the second step. Sequencing of libraries was done on Illumina HiSeq 2500 (2x100 bp) or NovaSeq (2x150 bp). In the paper's pipeline: MIGEC handled demultiplexing of reads and collapsing into UMI consensus sequences, while MiXCR performed V(D)J alignment. Vaccine-responding clonotypes were defined with edgeR using replicate PBMC samples, requiring FDR below 0.01 and a log2 fold change above 5 up to day 15. CD4 or CD8 identity was assigned to each bulk clonotype according to whether the clonotype was present at higher abundance in the sequenced CD4 repertoire or the sequenced CD8 repertoire. TCRdb reanalyzed the raw reads on its own, using fastp at Q25 for trimming and MiXCR for clone calling, and kept in-frame beta chains. Here each entry gathers all rows of one CDR3 protein and keeps the most common genes and DNA. TCRdb's processing, not the authors' own work, is the source of the V and J calls. This sample is represented by roughly 330,000 distinct CDR3 sequences; around 7.3% of them were singletons. The top ten clones comprise 15% to 20% of the sample.

This specimen's treatment or condition label, interpreted: live attenuated yellow fever vaccine strain. Two biological replicates of bulk PBMCs were collected at each blood-draw timepoint. A standard Ficoll-Paque protocol was used to isolate PBMCs from peripheral blood. TriZol was used to extract RNA from bulk PBMCs, CD4 and CD8 fractions, and dextramer-positive and dextramer-negative fractions. The germline V gene specifies MNHEY as CDR1 and SVGEGT as CDR2. Including the terminal cysteine and phenylalanine, the CDR3 comprises 14 residues. The CDR3 DNA has 42 bases and is translated from base 1. V loses 6 bases of germline sequence and J loses 0 bases, and the interval between the two ends is 9 bases. General conclusions and limits of the study: The secondary T-cell response was weaker than the primary response but faster, peaking on day 5 instead of day 15. A small share of clonotypes was detected in both CD4 and CD8 compartments, with the overlap likely arising from convergent recombination. Only a couple of donors were included in the study, so the extent to which the findings can be generalized is limited. Computational filtering was required because FACS-sorted repertoires could contain abundant contaminating clonotypes from the bulk population. After the booster, most of the clones that had expanded following primary vaccination were detected again (96% of CD4 and around 87% of CD8), which suggests that memory was broadly maintained.

Sequences were derived from PBMCs, sampled about 49 days after the first yellow fever vaccination. This sequence uses TRBV6-2 or TRBV6-3 and TRBJ1-5; too little of a D gene remains to name it. This sequence was found in a man in his late teens or twenties who received the YFV17D yellow fever vaccine. The CDR3 protein sequence reads: CASRGGYSNQPQHF. The DNA reads TGTGCCAGCAGGGGAGGTTATAGCAATCAGCCCCAGCATTTT.